The clone carrying this T cell receptor (beta chain) was recorded once. In the original processing: Amplification from reference gene primers served as the basis for estimated nucleated cell counts. The assay was immunoSEQ multiplex PCR, and TCRdb's table has in-frame clones only and misses some. The DNA was the basis for D and trimming; V, J and clone size are from that table. The table records 70,000 or so clones, approximately 80% of them present only once. This specimen belongs to a study of blood T cell repertoires in COVID-19. Background on the study: Samples of COVID-19 (acute and convalescent) were obtained from the United States, Italy and Spain. T cells, B-cell-depleted T cells, or PBMCs provided the cDNA or gDNA that served as material.

The CDR3 spans 17 residues. The germline V gene encodes CDR1 SEHNR and CDR2 FQNEAQ (reference sequence). Unmatched junction bases numbered 10, after V lost 5 bases and J lost 3 bases. The TCR sequence derives from a human donor in a cohort sampled during active COVID-19. The specimen sequenced was peripheral blood. The V call is TRBV7-9, the J call TRBJ2-2; 9 bases align to TRBD2. Here the CDR3 reads CASSPWELAGHTGELFF. CDR3 DNA: TGTGCCAGCAGCCCCTGGGAACTAGCGGGTCACACCGGGGAGCTGTTTTTT.